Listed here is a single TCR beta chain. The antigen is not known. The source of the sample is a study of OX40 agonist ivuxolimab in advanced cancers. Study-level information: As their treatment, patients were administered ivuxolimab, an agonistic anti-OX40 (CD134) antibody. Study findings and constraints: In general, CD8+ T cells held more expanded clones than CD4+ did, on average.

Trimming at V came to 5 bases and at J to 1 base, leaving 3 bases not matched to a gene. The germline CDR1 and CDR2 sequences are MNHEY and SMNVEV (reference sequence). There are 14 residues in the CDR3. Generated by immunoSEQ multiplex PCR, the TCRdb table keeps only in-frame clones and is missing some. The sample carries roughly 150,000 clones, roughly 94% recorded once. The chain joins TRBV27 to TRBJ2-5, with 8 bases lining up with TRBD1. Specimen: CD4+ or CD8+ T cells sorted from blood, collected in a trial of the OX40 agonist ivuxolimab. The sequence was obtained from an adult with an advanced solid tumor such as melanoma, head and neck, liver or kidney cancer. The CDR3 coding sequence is TGTGCCAGCAGTCTCGACAGGGGCCAAGAGACCCAGTACTTC. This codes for CASSLDRGQETQYF.